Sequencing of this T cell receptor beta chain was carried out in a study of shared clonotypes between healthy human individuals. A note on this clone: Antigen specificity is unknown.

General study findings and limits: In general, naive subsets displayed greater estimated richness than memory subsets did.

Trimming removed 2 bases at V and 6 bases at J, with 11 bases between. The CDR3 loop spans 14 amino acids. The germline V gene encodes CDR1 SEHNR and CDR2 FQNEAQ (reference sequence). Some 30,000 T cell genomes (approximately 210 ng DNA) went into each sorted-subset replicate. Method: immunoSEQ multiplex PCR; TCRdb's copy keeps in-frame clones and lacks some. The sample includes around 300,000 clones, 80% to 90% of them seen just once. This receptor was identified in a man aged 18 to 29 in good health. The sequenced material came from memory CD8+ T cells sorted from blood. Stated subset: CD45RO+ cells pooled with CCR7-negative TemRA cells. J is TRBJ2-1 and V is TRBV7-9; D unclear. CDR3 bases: TGTGCCAGCAGCTTATCTGTTGGGGTCAATGAGCAGTTCTTC. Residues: CASSLSVGVNEQFF.